Each of the 20 T cell receptor beta chains below was sequenced from the same sample in a study of T cell changes during pregnancy in multiple sclerosis. Data came from immunoSEQ multiplex PCR; TCRdb stores just in-frame clones and leaves some out. Of some 100,000 clones in the sample, just over 90% are singletons; the top ten hold around 1.2%. The sequencing used peripheral blood, collected in the second trimester of pregnancy. Every receptor here comes from a female donor with multiple sclerosis, enrolled in a pregnancy study.

V usage is TRBV5-5 and J usage is TRBJ2-2; 7 positions match TRBD1. The CDR3 contains 14 residues. CDR1 SGHKS and CDR2 YYEKEE come from the germline V gene (reference sequence). The V and J ends lost 4 bases and 5 bases, in that order; junction bases with no gene match: 5. CDR3 residues: CASSGTTGTGELFF. CDR3 nucleotide sequence: TGTGCCAGCAGCGGGACGACAGGGACCGGGGAGCTGTTTTTT.

The J gene is TRBJ2-7, the V gene TRBV7-2, with 9 bases fitting TRBD1. Germline trimming cut 4 bases from V and 1 base from J; bases unmatched to any gene: 11. The CDR3 runs 17 residues. Germline assignment: CDR1 SGHTA and CDR2 FQGNSA. CDR3 residues: CASSSQGQGKGSYEQYF. DNA for the CDR3: TGTGCCAGCAGCTCCCAGGGACAGGGTAAAGGGTCCTACGAGCAGTACTTC.

The chain recombines TRBV6-7 with TRBJ2-7, with D perhaps matching TRBD2 (5 bases). Being an ORF, TRBV6-7 has a function that is uncertain. V was cut by 9 bases and J by 3 bases, with 12 bases left in between. The CDR3 totals 12 residues. CDR3 in DNA: TGTGCCAGGAAGCGGAATAACTACGAGCAGTACTTC. This gives the protein CARKRNNYEQYF.

The chain is built from TRBV29-1 and TRBJ1-1, with D maybe TRBD1 (6 bases). Trimming shortened V by 0 bases and J by 7 bases, and 15 bases separated the two germline ends. Germline CDR1 reads SQVTM; CDR2 reads ANQGSEA. This CDR3 has 14 amino acids. The CDR3 region has the DNA TGCAGCGTTGAAGATGGGGGGGGGCAAGGTGAAGCTTTCTTT. The encoded protein is CSVEDGGGQGEAFF.

This sequence joins TRBV9 and TRBJ2-1; TRBD2 matches at 8 bases. Unmatched junction bases numbered 4, after V lost 4 bases and J lost 7 bases. The CDR3 is 13 amino acids. Germline CDR1 reads SGDLS; CDR2 reads YYNGEE. CDR3 sequence reads: CASSPGGVNEQFF. CDR3 nucleotides: TGTGCCAGCAGCCCCGGGGGGGTGAATGAGCAGTTCTTC. Supplemented by reference TRBV9 and TRBJ2-1, the full variable domain reads DSGVTQTPKHLITATGQRVTLRCSPRSGDLSVYWYQQSLDQGLQFLIQYYNGEERAKGNILERFSAQQFPDLHSELNLSSLELGDSALYFCASSPGGVNEQFFGPGTRLTVL.

The J gene is TRBJ2-5, the V gene TRBV18, with TRBD1 matching 7 bases. The length of the CDR3 is 16 residues. CDR1 and CDR2 (germline): KGHSH, LQKENI. With V trimmed by 3 bases and J by 5 bases, 12 bases remained unmatched. The CDR3 nucleotides read TGTGCCAGCTCACCCTCCGGACCGACAGGGATGGAGACCCAGTACTTC. This encodes CASSPSGPTGMETQYF.

This rearrangement joins TRBV4-1 to TRBJ1-5; 7 bases fit TRBD1. CDR3 length equals 16 residues. The germline CDR1 and CDR2 sequences are MGHRA and YSYEKL. V lost 2 bases, J lost 2 bases, and 6 bases stayed unmatched. CDR3 sequence: CASSQKGDRGNQPQHF. In DNA form, the CDR3 reads TGCGCCAGCAGCCAAAAGGGAGACAGGGGCAATCAGCCCCAGCATTTT.

The rearrangement uses TRBV7-2 and TRBJ1-2; D is unresolved. Germline CDR1 and CDR2: SGHTA and FQGNSA. Trimming cost V 5 bases and J 7 bases, with 14 bases left between them. This CDR3 contains 13 residues. The DNA of the CDR3 is TGTGCCAGCAGCCCTGGCGGGCTCGGTGGCTACACCTTC. This codes for CASSPGGLGGYTF.

This clone was counted a single time. The V call is TRBV11-1, the J call TRBJ2-1, with TRBD2 identical over 8 bases. V lost 5 bases, J lost 2 bases, and 8 bases stayed unmatched. The CDR3 loop spans 16 amino acids. CDR1 is SGHAT and CDR2 is FQDESV in the germline V gene (reference sequence). CDR3 in DNA: TGTGCCAGCAGCCGGAGTAGCGGGATCGCCTACAATGAGCAGTTCTTC. Translation: CASSRSSGIAYNEQFF.

The rearrangement links TRBV29-1 to TRBJ2-3; TRBD1 aligns across 7 bases. CDR3 size: 14 residues. V trimming: 4 bases; J trimming: 2 bases; junction bases outside the gene matches: 6. Per the germline V gene, CDR1 is SQVTM and CDR2 is ANQGSEA. CDR3 residues: CSVASRGFTDTQYF. The CDR3, as DNA: TGCAGCGTTGCCAGCAGGGGGTTCACAGATACGCAGTATTTT.

J is TRBJ2-7 and V is TRBV2; weak D call: TRBD1 (6 bases). There are 13 residues in the CDR3. Germline V gives CDR1 SNHLY, CDR2 FYNNEI. V gave up 6 bases and J gave up 3 bases, with 12 bases separating them. CDR3 nucleotide sequence: TGTGCCAGCAGCGCCGACAGGATCTACGAGCAGTACTTC. Protein sequence: CASSADRIYEQYF.

The rearrangement links TRBV19 to TRBJ2-7; tentative D call: TRBD2 (6 bases). The CDR3 totals 13 residues. The germline V gene has CDR1 LNHDA and CDR2 SQIVND (reference sequence). V was clipped by 4 bases and J by 4 bases, with 11 bases between them. CDR3 coding DNA: TGTGCCAGTAGTACGGGGGTTGGATACGAGCAGTACTTC. This codes for CASSTGVGYEQYF.

The J gene is TRBJ2-2, the V gene TRBV5-4; perhaps TRBD2 as D (6 bases). The CDR3 loop spans 16 amino acids. CDR1 SGHNT and CDR2 YYREEE come from the germline V gene (reference sequence). Trimming took off 4 bases at V and 5 bases at J, with 18 bases between the two ends. This CDR3 is CASSQMRGAGTGELFF. CDR3 bases: TGTGCCAGCAGCCAGATGCGGGGCGCGGGTACCGGGGAGCTGTTTTTT.

The chain links TRBV15 to TRBJ2-7; 8 bases are shared with TRBD1. Germline V gene data show CDR1 as LNHNV and CDR2 as YYDKDF (reference sequence). Germline trimming cut 1 base from V and 2 bases from J; bases unmatched to any gene: 10. The CDR3 consists of 17 residues. The CDR3, as DNA: TGTGCCACCAGCAGAGGGGTCGGACAGGGTGGCACCTACGAGCAGTACTTC. Translating gives CATSRGVGQGGTYEQYF.

In its sample, this clone was seen once. The chain recombines TRBV5-1 with TRBJ2-3; possibly TRBD2 for D (5 bases). V lost 0 bases and J lost 2, with 7 bases in between. The CDR3 is 14 amino acids. Germline assignment: CDR1 SGHRS and CDR2 YFSETQ. DNA of the CDR3: TGCGCCAGCAGCTTGGCGGGGATCACAGATACGCAGTATTTT. Amino acid sequence: CASSLAGITDTQYF.

This chain links TRBV6-5 with TRBJ2-1; 14 nucleotides match TRBD2. The germline CDR1 and CDR2 sequences are MNHEY and SVGAGI. The CDR3 has 13 amino acids. The J segment lost 16 bases and the V segment lost 6 bases, leaving 8 bases of the junction unmatched. The CDR3 DNA reads as TGTGCCAGCAGAAAGGGACTAGCGGGAGAGTCCTTCTTC. It yields the protein CASRKGLAGESFF.

The chain uses TRBV7-2 and TRBJ2-7; D is uncertain. CDR1 and CDR2 (germline): SGHTA, FQGNSA. The CDR3 is 15 residues long. Trimming removed 2 bases at V and 0 bases at J, with 11 bases between. As DNA, the CDR3 is TGTGCCAGCAGCTTAAGTGTAGCCGCCTCCTACGAGCAGTACTTC. This encodes CASSLSVAASYEQYF.

J is TRBJ2-1 and V is TRBV19; the D gene is possibly TRBD2 (5 bases). This CDR3 is 11 amino acids long. Germline CDR1 and CDR2: LNHDA and SQIVND (reference sequence). The V end lost 5 bases, the J end lost 11 bases, and 10 bases lay between the germline ends. CDR3 coding DNA: TGTGCCAGTAGTGCAACGGGAAAGCAGTTCTTC. Translation gives CASSATGKQFF.

The chain combines TRBV6-5 with TRBJ2-7; 9 nucleotides line up with TRBD1. The CDR3 sequence is 14 residues long. V was clipped by 0 bases and J by 3 bases; unmatched bases: 0. Germline CDR1 MNHEY, CDR2 SVGAGI. CDR3 DNA sequence: TGTGCCAGCAGTTACTCGACAGGGGGCTACGAGCAGTACTTC. Residues: CASSYSTGGYEQYF.

This rearrangement joins TRBV28 to TRBJ1-2; D is perhaps TRBD1 (5 bases). Between the trimmed V and J ends, which lost 4 bases and 8 bases, there was a span of 20 bases. The CDR3 extends over 15 amino acids. CDR1 is MDHEN, CDR2 SYDVKM, per germline. CDR3 protein: CASSSPQGGSGGYTF. The CDR3 DNA sequence: TGTGCCAGCAGTTCCCCCCAGGGAGGGTCCGGGGGCTACACCTTC.